The clone carrying this T cell receptor beta chain showed up just a few times. Researchers ran immunoSEQ v3.0 at survey level. Profiling relied on immunoSEQ multiplex PCR, and the TCRdb table lists in-frame clones only, not all of them. The sample has about 18,000 clones; around 84% are singletons. This sample was taken from a study of long-term antiretroviral therapy in people with HIV. None of the participants with HIV were treated outside the United States. The source material was unsorted PBMCs, sampled 0.3 years after starting antiretroviral therapy. The clonotype comes from a woman aged 50 to 60 with HIV.

This chain's CDR3 is CASSLWAGDVTQYF. The CDR3 coding sequence is TGTGCCAGCAGTTTGTGGGCAGGGGACGTGACCCAGTACTTC. The chain recombines TRBV28 with TRBJ2-5, with a weak D call TRBD1 (6 bases). Trimming pared 3 bases from V and 7 bases from J, leaving 15 bases between. Looked up from germline, CDR1 is MDHEN and CDR2 is SYDVKM. The CDR3 runs to 14 residues. Complete variable domain (other parts from reference TRBV28 and TRBJ2-5): DVKVTQSSRYLVKRTGEKVFLECVQDMDHENMFWYRQDPGLGLRLIYFSYDVKMKEKGDIPEGYSVSREKKERFSLILESASTNQTSMYLCASSLWAGDVTQYFGPGTRLLVL.